One sample yielded the 22 T cell receptor beta chains listed below, sequenced in a study of CD8+CD57+ T cells in acquired aplastic anemia. Profiling that covered TCR beta VDJ and CDR3 relied on genomic DNA as its template. TCRdb itself ran the reads through MiXCR, one entry per CDR3 protein. Here the sample spans about 110,000 distinct CDR3 sequences, around 49% being singletons. Sequencing was done on a sample of sorted CD4+, CD8+, or CD8+CD57+ T cells (not recorded which) from PBMCs. The receptors derive from a human donor in good health, serving as a control.

This clonotype was recorded only once. A clone one base away is much larger, so this may be a read error. The V and J genes are TRBV5-5 and TRBJ1-1; possible D gene TRBD1, 5 bases. This CDR3 is built from 15 residues. V lost 6 bases, J lost 2 bases, and 17 bases lay in between. CDR1 and CDR2 (germline): SGHKS, YYEKEE (reference sequence). The CDR3 DNA follows: TGTGCCAGCACGATCACTGGGGGGAGTAACACTGAAGCTTTCTTT. Its protein is CASTITGGSNTEAFF.

The chain recombines TRBV29-1 with TRBJ2-5; TRBD1 might be the D (6 bases). Germline V gene sequence: CDR1 SQVTM, CDR2 ANQGSEA. The CDR3 spans 13 residues. V shed 7 bases and J shed 5 bases, with 17 bases lying between them. CDR3 sequence reads: CSGRDTPSETQYF. The DNA for the CDR3 is TGCAGCGGCCGGGACACCCCCTCGGAGACCCAGTACTTC.

This clonotype is medium-sized in the sample. This chain links TRBV2 with TRBJ1-2; perhaps TRBD1 as D (5 bases). V lost 5 bases, J lost 4 bases, and 11 bases lay in between. The CDR3 has 13 amino acids. Germline V gives CDR1 SNHLY, CDR2 FYNNEI. CDR3 in amino acids: CASSQTESYGYTF. In DNA form, the CDR3 reads TGTGCCAGCAGTCAGACAGAATCCTATGGCTACACCTTC.

This clonotype came up many times. For the CDR3, the DNA is TGCAGCGCCGTTATTTTTTGGGGGATGTCTTATCAGGGCTACACCTTC. Translating gives CSAVIFWGMSYQGYTF. The chain uses TRBV29-1 and TRBJ1-2; tentatively, D is TRBD1 (5 bases). This CDR3 has 16 amino acids. CDR1 and CDR2 (germline): SQVTM, ANQGSEA. Between the trimmed V and J ends, which lost 7 bases and 8 bases, there was a span of 29 bases.

Of note for this clonotype: Because it lacks the conserved phenylalanine or tryptophan at the end, this CDR3 is likely a read error. The DNA is left out, because the CDR3 cannot be placed on it with certainty; the CDR3 is given as TCRdb lists it. V usage is TRBV7-8 and J usage is TRBJ1-6. The CDR3 adds up to 8 amino acids, both ends counted. CDR1 is SGHVS, CDR2 FQNEAQ, per germline. The CDR3 is CASSLGRQ.

In this sample, this clonotype turned up a few times. The chain links TRBV4-3 to TRBJ2-3; 7 positions agree with TRBD1. CDR3 length equals 15 residues. Germline V gives CDR1 LGHNA, CDR2 YSLEER. J gave up 2 bases and V 8 bases, and 10 bases lay outside the gene matches. CDR3 nucleotides: TGCGCCAGCGTAGGGGACAGCTTGCTCACAGATACGCAGTATTTT. Encoded protein: CASVGDSLLTDTQYF.

This clonotype was recorded a few times. This chain joins TRBV7-2 and TRBJ1-3; TRBD1 might be the D (5 bases). V was trimmed by 5 bases and J by 1 base, leaving 15 bases between them. Germline CDR1 and CDR2: SGHTA and FQGNSA. The CDR3 runs to 16 residues. This CDR3 is CASSRPPTVSGNTIYF. The CDR3 DNA is TGTGCCAGCAGCCGACCCCCGACAGTATCTGGAAACACCATATATTTT.

The genes are TRBV9 and TRBJ2-3; tentatively, D is TRBD1 or TRBD2 (5 bases each). The length of the CDR3 is 14 residues. Deletions cut 4 bases from V and 0 bases from J, with 9 bases between. Germline V gene sequence: CDR1 SGDLS, CDR2 YYNGEE. CDR3 loop: CASSRDPSTDTQYF. CDR3 nucleotides: TGTGCCAGCAGCCGGGACCCAAGCACAGATACGCAGTATTTT.

Concerning this clonotype itself: A much larger clone lies a single base off, so this may be a read error. The chain employs TRBV12-3 or TRBV12-4 and TRBJ1-1; D ambiguous. The CDR3 length is 14 residues. The CDR3 DNA is TGTACCAGCAGTTTTTTCTTACGGAACACTGAAGCTTTCTTT. Amino acids: CTSSFFLRNTEAFF.

This chain connects TRBV3-1 to TRBJ2-3; D may be TRBD2 (6 bases). Germline V CDR1 and CDR2: LGHDT, YNNKEL (reference sequence). Trimming stripped 8 bases from V and 5 bases from J, with 14 bases between. The CDR3 is made up of 13 amino acids. CDR3 DNA: TGTGCCAGCTCCGGCGGGGTCCAAGATACGCAGTATTTT. It codes for CASSGGVQDTQYF.

V usage is TRBV10-3 and J usage is TRBJ2-5; the match to TRBD2 covers 7 bases. Germline CDR1 ENHRY, CDR2 SYGVKD. The length of the CDR3 is 13 residues. V was clipped by 6 bases and J by 1 base; unmatched bases: 2. This CDR3 reads CAIRGLIQETQYF. In DNA, the CDR3 is TGTGCCATCAGGGGACTAATCCAAGAGACCCAGTACTTC.

The chain links TRBV25-1 to TRBJ1-1, with D possibly being TRBD1 (6 bases). V was shortened by 8 bases and J by 4 bases, with 20 bases between the two germline ends. The CDR3 is made up of 15 amino acids. Germline V gene data show CDR1 as MGHDK and CDR2 as SYGVNS. The CDR3 is CASGGEGGRVTEAFF. The CDR3 bases are TGTGCCAGCGGGGGGGAGGGGGGGAGGGTCACTGAAGCTTTCTTT.

This clonotype was observed at least ten times. The chain employs TRBV7-2 and TRBJ2-7; D is unclear. Trimming removed 1 base from V and 0 bases from J, with 7 bases in between. CDR1 is SGHTA and CDR2 is FQGNSA in the germline V gene. CDR3 length equals 14 residues. CDR3 coding DNA: TGTGCCAGCAGCTTAGGGCGGTACTCCTACGAGCAGTACTTC. Translation: CASSLGRYSYEQYF.

This clonotype was seen at least ten times. The chain uses TRBV11-2 and TRBJ2-7; D is undetermined. This CDR3 contains 14 residues. V was cut by 2 bases and J by 5 bases, with 13 bases left in between. Germline V CDR1 and CDR2: SGHAT, FQNNGV. CDR3 region: CASSLKGRHNEQYF. The CDR3 nucleotides are TGTGCCAGCAGCTTAAAGGGTCGACACAACGAGCAGTACTTC.

The V call is TRBV20-1, the J call TRBJ1-5; D is perhaps TRBD1 (5 bases). Germline lookup yields CDR1 DFQATT and CDR2 SNEGSKA (reference sequence). This CDR3 is 14 amino acids long. Trimming removed 3 bases from V and 2 bases from J, with 11 bases in between. The CDR3 protein is CSARSRERNQPQHF. The CDR3 DNA is TGCAGTGCTAGGTCCAGGGAACGCAATCAGCCCCAGCATTTT.

This clonotype was seen a few times. The gene calls are TRBV6-1 and TRBJ2-2; possibly TRBD1 or TRBD2 for D (6 bases each). Germline CDR1 MNHNS, CDR2 SASEGT. Trimming cost V 4 bases and J 6 bases, with 12 bases left between them. The CDR3 has 14 residues. CDR3 coding DNA: TGTGCCAGCAGTGTGGCTGGGGGGCCCGGGGAGCTGTTTTTT. Translation gives CASSVAGGPGELFF.

The rearrangement links TRBV15 to TRBJ2-1, with 10 bases aligning to TRBD2. The CDR3 runs 15 residues. Germline trimming cut 2 bases from V and 6 bases from J; bases unmatched to any gene: 4. Germline V gene sequence: CDR1 LNHNV, CDR2 YYDKDF (reference sequence). The CDR3 sequence is CATSRRTSGSNEQFF. CDR3 nucleotide sequence: TGTGCCACCAGCAGACGGACTAGCGGTTCCAATGAGCAGTTCTTC. The whole variable domain, filled in from reference TRBV15 and TRBJ2-1, reads DAMVIQNPRYQVTQFGKPVTLSCSQTLNHNVMYWYQQKSSQAPKLLFHYYDKDFNNEADTPDNFQSRRPNTSFCFLDIRSPGLGDTAMYLCATSRRTSGSNEQFFGPGTRLTVL.

The chain is built from TRBV29-1 and TRBJ2-7; tentatively, D is TRBD1 or TRBD2 (5 bases each). Trimming shortened V by 5 bases and J by 7 bases, and 21 bases separated the two germline ends. CDR1 and CDR2 from the germline V gene are SQVTM and ANQGSEA. The CDR3 is made up of 14 amino acids. The CDR3 coding sequence is TGCAGCGTTCAGGGACGGGTCCCGGCTGGTGAGCAGTACTTC. Protein product: CSVQGRVPAGEQYF.

The table lists this clonotype with many counts. This sequence joins TRBV15 and TRBJ2-1; 9 bases agree with TRBD2. V lost 0 bases, J lost 4 bases, and 7 bases stayed unmatched. This CDR3 is 17 amino acids long. Germline V gene data show CDR1 as LNHNV and CDR2 as YYDKDF (reference sequence). The CDR3 sequence: CATSRDRGGGSYNEQFF. CDR3 coding DNA: TGTGCCACCAGCAGAGATCGCGGGGGGGGGTCTTACAATGAGCAGTTCTTC.

This clonotype was picked up a small number of times. The gene calls are TRBV7-3 and TRBJ1-3; D is undetermined. CDR1 is SGHTA, CDR2 FQGTGA, per germline. The V end lost 10 bases, the J end lost 0 bases, and 16 bases lay between the germline ends. The CDR3 totals 15 residues. The CDR3 is CATSAGISSGNTIYF. The CDR3 DNA is TGTGCCACCAGTGCGGGGATAAGCTCTGGAAACACCATATATTTT.

A remark on this clonotype: This may be a read error: a much more frequent sequence differs by one nucleotide. This chain connects TRBV6-2 or TRBV6-3 to TRBJ2-3; D could derive from TRBD1 or TRBD2 (6 bases each). Germline V gene lookup returns CDR1 MNHEY and CDR2 SVGEGT. The CDR3 is made up of 13 amino acids. Trimming removed 10 bases from V and 2 bases from J, with 13 bases in between. CDR3 protein: CATGGQPTDTQYF. The CDR3 bases are TGTGCCACCGGGGGCCAACCCACAGATACGCAGTATTTT.

This clonotype was detected a few times. The chain couples TRBV7-2 to TRBJ2-7; TRBD1 is a possible D gene (5 bases). This CDR3 contains 12 residues. The ends were cut back, 8 bases at V and 2 bases at J, with 10 bases in the middle. Germline lookup yields CDR1 SGHTA and CDR2 FQGNSA. The DNA of the CDR3 is TGTGCCAGCTCCCAGGGCACCTACGAGCAGTACTTC. Residues: CASSQGTYEQYF.